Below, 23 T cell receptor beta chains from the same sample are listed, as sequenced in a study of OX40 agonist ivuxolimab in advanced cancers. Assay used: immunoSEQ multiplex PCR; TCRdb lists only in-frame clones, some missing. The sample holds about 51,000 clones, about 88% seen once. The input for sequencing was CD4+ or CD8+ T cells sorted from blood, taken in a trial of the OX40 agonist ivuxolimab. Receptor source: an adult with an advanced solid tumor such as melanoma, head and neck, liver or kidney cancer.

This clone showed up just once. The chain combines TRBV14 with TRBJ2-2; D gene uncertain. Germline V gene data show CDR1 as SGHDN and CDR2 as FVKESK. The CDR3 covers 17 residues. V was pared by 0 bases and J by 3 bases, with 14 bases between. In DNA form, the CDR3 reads TGTGCCAGCAGCCAAGATTCGAGTAGTCGCGACACCGGGGAGCTGTTTTTT. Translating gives CASSQDSSSRDTGELFF.

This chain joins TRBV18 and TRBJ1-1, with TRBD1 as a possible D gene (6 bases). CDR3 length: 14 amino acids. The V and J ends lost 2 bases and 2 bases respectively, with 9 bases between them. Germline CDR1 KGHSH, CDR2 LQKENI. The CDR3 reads CASSPDRINTEAFF. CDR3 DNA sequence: TGTGCCAGCTCACCAGACAGGATAAACACTGAAGCTTTCTTT.

CDR3 amino acids: CASSSRSGTSGSREQFF. Here the CDR3 DNA reads TGTGCCAGCAGTTCACGATCCGGGACTAGCGGGTCAAGGGAGCAGTTCTTC. This chain uses TRBV7-3 with TRBJ2-1; 12 nucleotides agree with TRBD2. CDR3 length equals 17 residues. The germline V gene encodes CDR1 SGHTA and CDR2 FQGTGA. The junction had 16 bases not matched to a gene; V was cut back by 6 bases and J by 10 bases.

The DNA of the CDR3 is TGTGCCAGCAGTGGGACAGGGGAGGGCTACACCTTC. Amino acid sequence: CASSGTGEGYTF. V is TRBV2 and J is TRBJ1-2; TRBD1 aligns across 9 bases. In germline, CDR1 is SNHLY, CDR2 FYNNEI. V shed 4 bases, J shed 8 bases, and the junction held 2 bases outside the gene matches. This CDR3 contains 12 residues. Complete variable domain (other parts from reference TRBV2 and TRBJ1-2): EPEVTQTPSHQVTQMGQEVILRCVPISNHLYFYWYRQILGQKVEFLVSFYNNEISEKSEIFDDQFSVERPDGSNFTLKIRSTKLEDSAMYFCASSGTGEGYTFGSGTRLTVV.

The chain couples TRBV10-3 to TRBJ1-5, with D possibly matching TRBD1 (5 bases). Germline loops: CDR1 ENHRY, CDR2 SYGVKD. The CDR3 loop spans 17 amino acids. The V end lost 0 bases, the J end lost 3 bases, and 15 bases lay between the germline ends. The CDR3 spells CAISESSATAYNQPQHF. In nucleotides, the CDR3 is TGTGCCATCAGTGAGTCTTCGGCGACAGCCTACAATCAGCCCCAGCATTTT.

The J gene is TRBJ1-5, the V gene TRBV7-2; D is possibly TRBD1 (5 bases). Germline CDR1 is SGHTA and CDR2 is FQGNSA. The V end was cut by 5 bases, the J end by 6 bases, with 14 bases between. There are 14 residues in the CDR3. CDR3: CASSPGGGGQPQHF. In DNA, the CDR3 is TGTGCCAGCAGCCCCGGGGGGGGAGGTCAGCCCCAGCATTTT.

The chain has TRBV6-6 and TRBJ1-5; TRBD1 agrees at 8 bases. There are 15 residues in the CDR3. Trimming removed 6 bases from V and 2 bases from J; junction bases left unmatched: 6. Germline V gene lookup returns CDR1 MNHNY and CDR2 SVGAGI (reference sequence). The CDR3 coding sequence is TGTGCCAGCAGGGACGGACAGGGTGGCAATCAGCCCCAGCATTTT. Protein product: CASRDGQGGNQPQHF.

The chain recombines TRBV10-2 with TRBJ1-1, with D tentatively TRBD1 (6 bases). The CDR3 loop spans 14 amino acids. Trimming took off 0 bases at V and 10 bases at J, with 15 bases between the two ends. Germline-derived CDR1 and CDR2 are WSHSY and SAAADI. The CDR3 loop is CASSESIGGAGAFF. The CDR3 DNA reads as TGCGCCAGCAGTGAGTCGATAGGGGGAGCGGGAGCTTTCTTT.

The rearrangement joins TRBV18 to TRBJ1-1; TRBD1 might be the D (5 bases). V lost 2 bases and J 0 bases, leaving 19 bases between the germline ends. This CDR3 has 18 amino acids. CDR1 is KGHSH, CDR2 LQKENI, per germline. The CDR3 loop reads CASSPNSPWGGVNTEAFF. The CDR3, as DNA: TGTGCCAGCTCACCAAATTCTCCATGGGGCGGGGTGAACACTGAAGCTTTCTTT.

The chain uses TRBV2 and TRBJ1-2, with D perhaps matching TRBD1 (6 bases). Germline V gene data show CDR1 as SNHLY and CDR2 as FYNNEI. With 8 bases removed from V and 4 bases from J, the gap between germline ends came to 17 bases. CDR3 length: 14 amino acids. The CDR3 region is CASRTRGGAYGYTF. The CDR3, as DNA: TGTGCCAGCCGTACCCGGGGGGGGGCCTATGGCTACACCTTC.

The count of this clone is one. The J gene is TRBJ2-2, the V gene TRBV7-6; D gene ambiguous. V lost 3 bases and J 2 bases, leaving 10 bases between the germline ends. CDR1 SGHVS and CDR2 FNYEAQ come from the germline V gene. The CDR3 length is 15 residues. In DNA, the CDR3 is TGTGCCAGCAGCTTGAGAGGCCAAAACACCGGGGAGCTGTTTTTT. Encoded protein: CASSLRGQNTGELFF. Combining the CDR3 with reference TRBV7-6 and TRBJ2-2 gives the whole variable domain GAGVSQSPRYKVTKRGQDVALRCDPISGHVSLYWYRQALGQGPEFLTYFNYEAQQDKSGLPNDRFSAERPEGSISTLTIQRTEQRDSAMYRCASSLRGQNTGELFFGEGSRLTVL.

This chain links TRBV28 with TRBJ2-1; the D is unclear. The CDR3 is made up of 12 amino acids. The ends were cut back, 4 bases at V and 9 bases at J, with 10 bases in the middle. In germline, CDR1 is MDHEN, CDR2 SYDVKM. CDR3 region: CASSSLVAEQFF. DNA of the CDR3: TGTGCCAGCAGTTCCCTAGTAGCTGAGCAGTTCTTC.

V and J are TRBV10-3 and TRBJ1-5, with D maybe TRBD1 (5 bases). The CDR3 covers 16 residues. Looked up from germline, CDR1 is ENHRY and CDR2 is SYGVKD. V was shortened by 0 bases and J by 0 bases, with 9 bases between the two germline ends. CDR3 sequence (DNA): TGTGCCATCAGTGAGTCCCAGGGACTTAGCAATCAGCCCCAGCATTTT. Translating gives CAISESQGLSNQPQHF.

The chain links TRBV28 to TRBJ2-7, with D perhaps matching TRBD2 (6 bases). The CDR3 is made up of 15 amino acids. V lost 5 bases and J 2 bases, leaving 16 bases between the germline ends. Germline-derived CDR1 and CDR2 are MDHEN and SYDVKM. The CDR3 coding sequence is TGTGCCAGCAGTCCCGGCAGCGGAGGGCCCTACGAGCAGTACTTC. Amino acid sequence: CASSPGSGGPYEQYF. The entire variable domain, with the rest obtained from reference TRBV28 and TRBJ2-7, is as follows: DVKVTQSSRYLVKRTGEKVFLECVQDMDHENMFWYRQDPGLGLRLIYFSYDVKMKEKGDIPEGYSVSREKKERFSLILESASTNQTSMYLCASSPGSGGPYEQYFGPGTRLTVT.

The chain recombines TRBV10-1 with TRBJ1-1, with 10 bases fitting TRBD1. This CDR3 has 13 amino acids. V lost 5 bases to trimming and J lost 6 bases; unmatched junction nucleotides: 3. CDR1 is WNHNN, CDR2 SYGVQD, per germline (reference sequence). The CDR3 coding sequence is TGCGCCAGCAGTCCCGGGACAGGGGCTGAAGCTTTCTTT. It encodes CASSPGTGAEAFF.

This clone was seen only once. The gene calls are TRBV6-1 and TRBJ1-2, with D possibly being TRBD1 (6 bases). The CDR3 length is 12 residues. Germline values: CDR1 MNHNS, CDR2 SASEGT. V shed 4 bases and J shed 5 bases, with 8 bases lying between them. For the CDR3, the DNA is TGTGCCAGCAGTGGCCAGGGGTATGGCTACACCTTC. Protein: CASSGQGYGYTF.

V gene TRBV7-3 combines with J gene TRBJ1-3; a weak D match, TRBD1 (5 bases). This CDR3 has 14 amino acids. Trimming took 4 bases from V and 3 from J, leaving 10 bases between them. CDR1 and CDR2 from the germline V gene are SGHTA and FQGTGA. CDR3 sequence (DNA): TGTGCCAGCAGCTCCGGGACTTATGGAAACACCATATATTTT. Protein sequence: CASSSGTYGNTIYF.

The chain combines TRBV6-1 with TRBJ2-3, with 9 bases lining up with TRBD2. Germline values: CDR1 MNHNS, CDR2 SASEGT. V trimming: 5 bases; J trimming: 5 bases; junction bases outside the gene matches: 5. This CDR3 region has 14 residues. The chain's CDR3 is CASSLGLAKDTQYF. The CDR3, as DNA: TGTGCCAGCAGTCTGGGACTAGCTAAAGATACGCAGTATTTT.

Written as DNA, the CDR3 is TGTGCCAGCAGCGTGGCTGGGATTGGACAGCCCCAGCATTTT. Encoded protein: CASSVAGIGQPQHF. The genes are TRBV9 and TRBJ1-5, with D hard to call. V was trimmed by 2 bases and J by 7 bases, leaving 13 bases between them. The V gene's germline CDR1 is SGDLS and CDR2 YYNGEE. The CDR3 sequence is 14 residues long.

The CDR3 reads CASRRDSNSNQPQHF. In DNA form, the CDR3 reads TGTGCCAGCAGGCGGGACAGTAATAGCAATCAGCCCCAGCATTTT. The chain uses TRBV6-4 and TRBJ1-5; the match to TRBD1 covers 7 bases. The J segment lost 0 bases and the V segment lost 6 bases, leaving 5 bases of the junction unmatched. This CDR3 contains 15 residues. Germline V gene lookup returns CDR1 MRHNA and CDR2 SNTAGT.

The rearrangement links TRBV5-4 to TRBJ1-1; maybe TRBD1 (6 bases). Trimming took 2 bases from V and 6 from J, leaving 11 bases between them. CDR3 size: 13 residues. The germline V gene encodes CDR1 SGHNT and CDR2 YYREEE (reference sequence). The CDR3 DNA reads TGTGCCAGCAGCTTTTGGGGGCTTGCTGAAGCTTTCTTT. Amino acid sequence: CASSFWGLAEAFF.

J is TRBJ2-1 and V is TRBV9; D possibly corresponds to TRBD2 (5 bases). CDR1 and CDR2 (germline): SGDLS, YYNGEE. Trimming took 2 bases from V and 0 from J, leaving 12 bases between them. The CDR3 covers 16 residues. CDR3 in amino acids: CASSVSAVSSYNEQFF. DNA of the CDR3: TGTGCCAGCAGCGTCTCAGCGGTTAGCTCCTACAATGAGCAGTTCTTC.

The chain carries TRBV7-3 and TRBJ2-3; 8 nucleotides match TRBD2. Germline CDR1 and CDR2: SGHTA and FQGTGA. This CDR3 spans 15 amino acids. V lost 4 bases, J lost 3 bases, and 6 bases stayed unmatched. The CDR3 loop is CASSSKRELTDTQYF. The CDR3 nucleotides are TGTGCCAGCAGCTCTAAGCGGGAGTTGACAGATACGCAGTATTTT.